What follows are 21 T cell receptor beta chains derived from one specimen sequenced in a study of blood T cell repertoires in COVID-19. The method was immunoSEQ multiplex PCR; TCRdb's version includes in-frame clones alone and lacks a portion of them. The data hold some 220,000 clones, with about four fifths observed a single time. The sequenced sample was PBMCs or T cells enriched from blood (not recorded which). These receptors all come from a middle-aged woman with acute COVID-19.

The chain joins TRBV13 to TRBJ2-7; TRBD2 might be the D (5 bases). V gave up 3 bases and J gave up 7 bases, with 13 bases separating them. CDR3 length: 13 amino acids. Germline V gene sequence: CDR1 PRHDT, CDR2 FYEKMQ (reference sequence). The CDR3 coding sequence is TGTGCCAGCAGCTTGGGTAGAGGGCGAGAGCAGTACTTC. It codes for CASSLGRGREQYF.

The chain carries TRBV28 and TRBJ1-2; D might be TRBD1 (5 bases). The CDR3 runs 17 residues. The germline CDR1 and CDR2 sequences are MDHEN and SYDVKM. The germline V and J ends were trimmed by 1 base and 7 bases, with 22 bases remaining between them. The CDR3 DNA reads TGTGCCAGCAGTTTATTAAAGGGAATAGGACGAACAGGTGGCTACACCTTC. Translated: CASSLLKGIGRTGGYTF.

This clone has only one observation. The chain links TRBV18 to TRBJ1-1; D gene ambiguous. V shed 1 base and J shed 0 bases, with 6 bases lying between them. Germline values: CDR1 KGHSH, CDR2 LQKENI. The CDR3 contains 14 residues. The CDR3 spells CASSPRGMNTEAFF. CDR3 DNA sequence: TGTGCCAGCTCACCACGAGGGATGAACACTGAAGCTTTCTTT.

V and J are TRBV20-1 and TRBJ2-1, with no clear D. The ends were cut back, 0 bases at V and 8 bases at J, with 5 bases in the middle. Germline V lookup: CDR1 DFQATT, CDR2 SNEGSKA (reference sequence). The CDR3 has 11 residues. CDR3 DNA: TGCAGTGCTAGAGATGCAGATGAGCAGTTCTTC. As protein: CSARDADEQFF.

The chain has TRBV4-1 and TRBJ2-4; tentatively, D is TRBD2 (6 bases). The V and J ends lost 0 bases and 3 bases respectively, with 21 bases between them. CDR3 length equals 19 residues. CDR1 and CDR2 (germline): MGHRA, YSYEKL. DNA of the CDR3: TGCGCCAGCAGCCAAGATGTTGGAGGGGACGCGGGGAACAAAAACATTCAGTACTTC. It translates to CASSQDVGGDAGNKNIQYF.

This clone has more than one count but fewer than ten. The chain combines TRBV30 with TRBJ1-6; possible D gene TRBD1, 5 bases. With 4 bases removed from V and 2 bases from J, the gap between germline ends came to 12 bases. Germline assignment: CDR1 GTSNPN and CDR2 SVGIG (reference sequence). This CDR3 is 15 amino acids long. CDR3 nucleotides: TGTGCCTGGACAGGGTGGCGCGCCTATAATTCACCCCTCCACTTT. Amino acids: CAWTGWRAYNSPLHF.

In this sample, this clone turned up once. The rearrangement joins TRBV7-2 to TRBJ2-2; TRBD2 is a possible D gene (7 bases). With 2 bases removed from V and 3 bases from J, the gap between germline ends came to 10 bases. Germline values: CDR1 SGHTA, CDR2 FQGNSA. This CDR3 has 15 residues. The chain's CDR3 is CASSLRGAYTGELFF. CDR3 bases: TGTGCCAGCAGCTTACGGGGGGCCTACACCGGGGAGCTGTTTTTT.

The chain carries TRBV4-2 and TRBJ1-4; 8 nucleotides agree with TRBD1. The CDR3 totals 13 residues. CDR1 and CDR2 from the germline V gene are LGHNA and YNFKEQ. V lost 8 bases, J lost 8 bases, and 7 bases stayed unmatched. The CDR3: CASSRTGNEKLFF. The CDR3 region has the DNA TGTGCCAGCTCCCGGACAGGGAACGAAAAACTGTTTTTT.

This rearrangement joins TRBV4-2 to TRBJ2-1; 9 nucleotides agree with TRBD2. The V gene's germline CDR1 is LGHNA and CDR2 YNFKEQ. V lost 0 bases and J lost 2; bases outside the gene matches: 5. The CDR3 is 17 residues long. The CDR3 nucleotides are TGTGCCAGCAGCCAAGAGCTAGCGGGATCCACCTACAATGAGCAGTTCTTC. It encodes CASSQELAGSTYNEQFF.

The genes are TRBV28 and TRBJ1-5; D unclear. Trimming left V 3 bases short and J 4 bases short, with 4 bases between. The CDR3 runs to 12 residues. Per the germline V gene, CDR1 is MDHEN and CDR2 is SYDVKM. The CDR3 DNA follows: TGTGCCAGCAGTTTCAGGAATCAGCCCCAGCATTTT. It is translated as CASSFRNQPQHF.

This clone has a handful of counts. The rearrangement links TRBV7-8 to TRBJ1-5; 8 nucleotides align to TRBD1. The CDR3 sequence is 17 residues long. Germline V gives CDR1 SGHVS, CDR2 FQNEAQ. V shed 1 base and J 0 bases; nucleotides not matched to a gene: 5. CDR3 region: CASSLDPRGHSNQPQHF. DNA of the CDR3: TGTGCCAGCAGCTTAGACCCCAGGGGGCATAGCAATCAGCCCCAGCATTTT.

The chain links TRBV19 to TRBJ1-2, with D tentatively TRBD1 (5 bases). The germline CDR1 and CDR2 sequences are LNHDA and SQIVND (reference sequence). This CDR3 has 15 residues. The V gene lost 7 bases and the J gene lost 0 bases, with 15 bases spanning the gap. CDR3 bases: TGTGCCAGTACCCAGGAAGACAGTTCTAACTATGGCTACACCTTC. Amino acids: CASTQEDSSNYGYTF.

The J gene is TRBJ2-3, the V gene TRBV18; possibly TRBD1 for D (5 bases). The CDR3 totals 13 residues. CDR1 is KGHSH and CDR2 is LQKENI in the germline V gene. The germline V and J ends were trimmed by 5 bases and 6 bases, with 12 bases remaining between them. Here the CDR3 DNA reads TGTGCCAGCTCAGTCCAGGGTCGGGATACGCAGTATTTT. It encodes CASSVQGRDTQYF. Using reference TRBV18 and TRBJ2-3 for the parts outside the CDR3, the full variable domain is NAGVMQNPRHLVRRRGQEARLRCSPMKGHSHVYWYRQLPEEGLKFMVYLQKENIIDESGMPKERFSAEFPKEGPSILRIQQVVRGDSAAYFCASSVQGRDTQYFGPGTRLTVL.

The chain joins TRBV24-1 to TRBJ2-1; possible D gene TRBD1, 5 bases. This CDR3 region has 14 residues. The germline V and J ends were trimmed by 2 bases and 8 bases, with 12 bases remaining between them. Per the germline V gene, CDR1 is KGHDR and CDR2 is SFDVKD. The CDR3 here is CATSDWKGRDEQFF. The DNA for the CDR3 is TGTGCCACCAGTGATTGGAAGGGGCGCGATGAGCAGTTCTTC.

V gene TRBV7-9 combines with J gene TRBJ2-5, with 7 bases lining up with TRBD1. The CDR3 covers 15 residues. Germline trimming cut 1 base from V and 4 bases from J; bases unmatched to any gene: 6. Germline CDR1 SEHNR, CDR2 FQNEAQ (reference sequence). The CDR3 loop is CASSLGRGYRETQYF. In nucleotides, the CDR3 is TGTGCCAGCAGCTTAGGCAGGGGGTATCGAGAGACCCAGTACTTC.

This sequence joins TRBV28 and TRBJ2-1, with 8 bases aligning to TRBD2. The CDR3 runs 17 residues. With V trimmed by 3 bases and J by 6 bases, 13 bases remained unmatched. Germline CDR1 MDHEN, CDR2 SYDVKM. The CDR3 reads CASSFLAPTGLGNEQFF. Written as DNA, the CDR3 is TGTGCCAGCAGTTTCCTTGCCCCAACGGGACTAGGCAATGAGCAGTTCTTC.

The chain joins TRBV29-1 to TRBJ2-3; D is undetermined. CDR3 length: 13 residues. Trimming took 7 bases from V and 4 from J, leaving 15 bases between them. Germline CDR1 is SQVTM and CDR2 is ANQGSEA. CDR3 in DNA: TGCAGCGCCCACAGTTCGTCGGCAGATACGCAGTATTTT. Translation gives CSAHSSSADTQYF.

V and J are TRBV3-1 (or the pseudogene TRBV3-2) and TRBJ2-3; 9 positions match TRBD2. With 4 bases clipped from V and 2 bases from J, the junction kept 7 bases outside the gene matches. This CDR3 has 16 residues. Germline V CDR1 and CDR2: LGHDT, YNNKEL (reference sequence). The CDR3 nucleotides read TGTGCCAGCAGCCCAGGAACTAGCGGGTCCACAGATACGCAGTATTTT. Residues: CASSPGTSGSTDTQYF.

The chain uses TRBV20-1 and TRBJ1-1; no clear D. Trimming cost V 1 base and J 6 bases, with 6 bases left between them. CDR3 length: 11 amino acids. Germline CDR1 is DFQATT and CDR2 is SNEGSKA (reference sequence). Here the CDR3 DNA reads TGCAGTGCTAGAGGAGTCGCTGAAGCTTTCTTT. This gives the protein CSARGVAEAFF.

V gene TRBV24-1 combines with J gene TRBJ2-5; weak D call: TRBD2 (6 bases). CDR1 and CDR2 (germline): KGHDR, SFDVKD. V dropped 4 bases and J dropped 5 bases, with 16 bases sitting between them. The CDR3 extends over 15 amino acids. For the CDR3, the DNA is TGTGCCACCAGTGACCCGGCGACTAGATGGGAGACCCAGTACTTC. This sequence encodes CATSDPATRWETQYF.

V is TRBV28 and J is TRBJ1-2; D is possibly TRBD1 (5 bases). V lost 2 bases and J lost 4, with 23 bases in between. There are 18 residues in the CDR3. Looked up from germline, CDR1 is MDHEN and CDR2 is SYDVKM. The CDR3 loop is CASSLEGRGLGVGYGYTF. DNA of the CDR3: TGTGCCAGCAGTTTAGAGGGCCGGGGACTAGGGGTCGGCTATGGCTACACCTTC.